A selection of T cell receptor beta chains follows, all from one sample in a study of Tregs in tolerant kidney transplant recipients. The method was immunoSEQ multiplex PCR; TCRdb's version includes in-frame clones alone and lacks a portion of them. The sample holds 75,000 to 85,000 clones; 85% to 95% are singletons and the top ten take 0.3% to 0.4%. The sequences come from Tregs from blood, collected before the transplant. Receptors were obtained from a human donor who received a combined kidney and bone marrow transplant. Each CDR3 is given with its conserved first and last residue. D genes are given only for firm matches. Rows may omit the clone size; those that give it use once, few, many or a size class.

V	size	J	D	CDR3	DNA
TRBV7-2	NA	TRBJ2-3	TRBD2	CASSTGAGGFTDTQYF	TGTGCCAGCAGTACGGGGGCGGGAGGGTTCACAGATACGCAGTATTTT
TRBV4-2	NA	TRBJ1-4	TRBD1	CASSQDSGTGGEKLFF	TGTGCCAGCAGCCAAGATTCCGGGACAGGGGGCGAAAAACTGTTTTTT
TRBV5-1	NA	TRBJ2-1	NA	CASSSFQSGSTTSYNEQFF	TGCGCCAGCAGTTCGTTTCAGTCTGGCTCAACAACCTCCTACAATGAGCAGTTCTTC
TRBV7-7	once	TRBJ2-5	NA	CASGPSGGAETQYF	TGTGCTAGCGGCCCTTCAGGGGGTGCGGAGACCCAGTACTTC
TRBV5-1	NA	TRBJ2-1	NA	CASSLTQGPSSEQFF	TGCGCCAGCAGCTTAACCCAGGGGCCGAGTAGTGAGCAGTTCTTC
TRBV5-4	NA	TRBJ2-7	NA	CASSDGRELRRMGYEQYF	TGTGCCAGCAGCGACGGTAGGGAGCTACGTAGGATGGGCTACGAGCAGTACTTC
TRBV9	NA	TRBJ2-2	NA	CASSVGGGSLTGELFF	TGTGCCAGCAGCGTGGGGGGCGGGAGCCTGACCGGGGAGCTGTTTTTT
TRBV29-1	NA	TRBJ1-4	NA	CSVWLRGQKLFF	TGCAGCGTGTGGCTCAGAGGGCAGAAACTGTTTTTT
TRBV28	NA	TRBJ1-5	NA	CASSLVQGNQPQHF	TGTGCCAGCAGTTTAGTGCAGGGGAATCAGCCCCAGCATTTT
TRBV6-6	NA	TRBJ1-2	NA	CASSKGTFYGYTF	TGTGCCAGCAGTAAGGGGACATTCTATGGCTACACCTTC
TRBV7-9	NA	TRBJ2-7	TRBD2	CASSPGTSGYEQYF	TGTGCCAGCAGCCCCGGGACTAGCGGCTACGAGCAGTACTTC
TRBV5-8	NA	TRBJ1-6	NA	CASSLGQPYNSPLHF	TGTGCCAGCAGCTTGGGTCAGCCCTATAATTCACCCCTCCACTTT
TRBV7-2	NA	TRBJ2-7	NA	CASSRSQTVYEQYF	TGTGCCAGCAGCCGTTCCCAAACAGTTTACGAGCAGTACTTC
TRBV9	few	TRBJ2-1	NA	CASSVVGQSYNEQFF	TGTGCCAGCAGCGTAGTAGGGCAGAGTTACAATGAGCAGTTCTTC
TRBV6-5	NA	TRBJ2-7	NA	CASKGQSYEQYF	TGTGCCAGCAAAGGACAGAGCTACGAGCAGTACTTC
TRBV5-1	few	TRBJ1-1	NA	CASSLVGGNTEAFF	TGCGCCAGCAGCTTGGTAGGGGGGAACACTGAAGCTTTCTTT
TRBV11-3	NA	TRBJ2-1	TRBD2	CASSLGGGATGEQFF	TGTGCCAGCAGCTTAGGGGGAGGGGCTACAGGTGAGCAGTTCTTC
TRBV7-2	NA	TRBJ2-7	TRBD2	CASSASGSVNEQYF	TGTGCCAGCAGCGCGAGCGGGAGCGTCAACGAGCAGTACTTC
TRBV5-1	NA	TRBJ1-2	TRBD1	CASSSWTGEDGGYTF	TGCGCCAGCAGCTCCTGGACAGGGGAAGACGGTGGCTACACCTTC
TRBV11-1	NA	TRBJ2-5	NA	CASSLRLQGGRGTQYF	TGTGCCAGCAGCTTAAGGTTGCAGGGTGGCCGGGGGACCCAGTACTTC
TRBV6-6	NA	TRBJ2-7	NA	CASSTGTAYEQYF	TGTGCCAGCAGTACCGGGACGGCATACGAGCAGTACTTC
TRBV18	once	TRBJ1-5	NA	CASSPPNQGRDYSNQPQHF	TGTGCCAGCTCACCACCGAACCAGGGGCGGGATTATAGCAATCAGCCCCAGCATTTT
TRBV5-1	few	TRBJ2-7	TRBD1	CASSGGTGAFYEQYF	TGCGCCAGCAGCGGGGGGACAGGGGCCTTCTACGAGCAGTACTTC
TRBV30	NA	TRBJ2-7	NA	CAWRGTYEQYF	TGTGCCTGGAGGGGGACCTACGAGCAGTACTTC
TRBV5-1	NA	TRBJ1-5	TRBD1	CASSPGTGNQPQHF	TGCGCCAGCAGCCCTGGGACAGGAAATCAGCCCCAGCATTTT
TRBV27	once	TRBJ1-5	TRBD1	CASRATRGQPQHF	TGTGCCAGCAGAGCAACCAGGGGGCAGCCCCAGCATTTT
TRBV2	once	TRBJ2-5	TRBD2	CASRLAGQETQYF	TGTGCCAGCAGACTAGCGGGGCAAGAGACCCAGTACTTC
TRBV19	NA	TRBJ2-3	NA	CASSRTHTDTQYF	TGTGCCAGTTCTAGGACACACACAGATACGCAGTATTTT
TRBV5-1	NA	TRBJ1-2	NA	CASSEGYGYTF	TGCGCCAGCAGTGAGGGGTATGGCTACACCTTC
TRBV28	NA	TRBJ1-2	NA	CASSVGDPGGYTF	TGTGCCAGCAGTGTCGGGGATCCAGGAGGCTACACCTTC
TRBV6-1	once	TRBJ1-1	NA	CASKNARSSSEAFF	TGTGCCAGCAAGAACGCCAGATCCTCCTCTGAAGCTTTCTTT
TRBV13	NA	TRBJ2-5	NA	CASSPRRAETQYF	TGTGCCAGCAGCCCGCGCAGGGCGGAGACCCAGTACTTC
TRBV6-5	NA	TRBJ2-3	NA	CASSYGTAMGDTQYF	TGTGCCAGCAGTTACGGAACCGCCATGGGAGATACGCAGTATTTT
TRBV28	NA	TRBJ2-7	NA	CASSPLGRTYEQYF	TGTGCCAGCAGTCCCCTGGGACGGACCTACGAGCAGTACTTC
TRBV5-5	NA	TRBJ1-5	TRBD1	CASSWGTALDQPQHF	TGTGCCAGCAGCTGGGGGACAGCTCTAGATCAGCCCCAGCATTTT
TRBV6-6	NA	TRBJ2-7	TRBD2	CASSTSGGGYEQYF	TGTGCCAGCAGTACTAGCGGGGGAGGCTACGAGCAGTACTTC
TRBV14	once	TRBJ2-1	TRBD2	CASSQRLAGYNEQFF	TGTGCCAGCAGCCAGCGGCTAGCGGGATACAATGAGCAGTTCTTC
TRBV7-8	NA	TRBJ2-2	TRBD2	CASSLVAGGETGELFF	TGTGCCAGCAGCTTAGTCGCGGGAGGAGAAACCGGGGAGCTGTTTTTT
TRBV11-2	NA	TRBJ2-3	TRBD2	CASSLDRIGGVDTQYF	TGTGCCAGCAGCTTAGACCGGATCGGGGGGGTAGATACGCAGTATTTT
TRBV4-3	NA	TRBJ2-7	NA	CASSQVASTEQYF	TGCGCCAGCAGCCAAGTGGCTAGCACCGAGCAGTACTTC
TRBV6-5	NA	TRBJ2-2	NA	CASSRPGYGTGELFF	TGTGCCAGCAGTCGCCCAGGGTATGGCACCGGGGAGCTGTTTTTT
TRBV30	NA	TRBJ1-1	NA	CAWSLRGDTEAFF	TGTGCCTGGAGTCTCCGGGGGGACACTGAAGCTTTCTTT
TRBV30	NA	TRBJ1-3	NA	CAWSARTPGNTIYF	TGTGCCTGGAGTGCCCGAACACCTGGAAACACCATATATTTT
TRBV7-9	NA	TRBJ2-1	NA	CASSLGITPQGEQFF	TGTGCCAGCAGCTTAGGGATCACTCCCCAAGGAGAGCAGTTCTTC
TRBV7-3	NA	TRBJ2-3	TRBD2	CASSFGTSRDTQYF	TGTGCCAGCAGCTTCGGGACTAGTAGAGATACGCAGTATTTT
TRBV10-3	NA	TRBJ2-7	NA	CAISESEGRGSYEQYF	TGTGCCATCAGTGAGTCTGAGGGGCGCGGCTCCTACGAGCAGTACTTC
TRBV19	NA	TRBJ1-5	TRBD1	CASSIADRGNQPQHF	TGTGCCAGTAGTATAGCAGACAGGGGCAATCAGCCCCAGCATTTT
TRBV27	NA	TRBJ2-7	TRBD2	CASRPLGLAGGRQYF	TGTGCCAGCAGACCCCTAGGACTAGCGGGAGGACGGCAGTACTTC
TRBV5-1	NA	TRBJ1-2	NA	CASSLAPQDPNYGYTF	TGCGCCAGCAGCTTGGCCCCCCAGGACCCTAACTATGGCTACACCTTC
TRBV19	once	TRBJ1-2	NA	CASSPARGRYGYTF	TGTGCCAGTAGCCCCGCCAGGGGAAGGTATGGCTACACCTTC
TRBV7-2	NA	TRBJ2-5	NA	CASKPPTVQETQYF	TGTGCCAGCAAACCGCCGACTGTGCAAGAGACCCAGTACTTC
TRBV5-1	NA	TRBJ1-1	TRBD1	CASSYYRGPMNTEAFF	TGCGCCAGCAGCTACTACAGGGGGCCCATGAACACTGAAGCTTTCTTT
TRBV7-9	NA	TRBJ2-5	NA	CASSLPPQETQYF	TGTGCCAGCAGCTTACCTCCTCAAGAGACCCAGTACTTC
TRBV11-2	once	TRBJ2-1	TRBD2	CASSLVSGRGFGEQFF	TGTGCCAGCAGCTTAGTTAGCGGGAGAGGTTTCGGTGAGCAGTTCTTC
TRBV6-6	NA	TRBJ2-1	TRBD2	CASSTSGIRGEQFF	TGTGCCAGCAGTACTAGCGGGATTCGTGGGGAGCAGTTCTTC